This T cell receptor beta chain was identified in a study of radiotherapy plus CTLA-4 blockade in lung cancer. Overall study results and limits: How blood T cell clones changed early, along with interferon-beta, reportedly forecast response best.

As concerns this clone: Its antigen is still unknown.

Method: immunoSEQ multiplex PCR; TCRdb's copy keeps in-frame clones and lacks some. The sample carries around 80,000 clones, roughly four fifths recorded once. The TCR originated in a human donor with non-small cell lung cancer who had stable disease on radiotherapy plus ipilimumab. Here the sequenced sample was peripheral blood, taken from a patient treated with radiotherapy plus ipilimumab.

In DNA form, the CDR3 reads TGTGCCAGCAGCTACGAGGGGGCTGGGGCCAACGTCCTGACTTTC. Translating it yields CASSYEGAGANVLTF. V gene TRBV7-9 combines with J gene TRBJ2-6; possibly TRBD1 for D (6 bases). The CDR3 is 15 residues long. The ends were cut back, 4 bases at V and 2 bases at J, with 9 bases in the middle. Germline CDR1 SEHNR, CDR2 FQNEAQ (reference sequence). The variable domain in full, with the rest retrieved from reference TRBV7-9 and TRBJ2-6, is DTGVSQNPRHKITKRGQNVTFRCDPISEHNRLYWYRQTLGQGPEFLTYFQNEAQLEKSRLLSDRFSAERPKGSFSTLEIQRTEQGDSAMYLCASSYEGAGANVLTFGAGSRLTVL.